A single sample gave rise to the 26 T cell receptor beta chains below, sequenced in a study of CD8 T cells in Susac syndrome. Random hexamers served to reverse transcribe about 0.45 to 1 ug RNA. A single record per CDR3 protein comes from TCRdb applying MiXCR to the immunoSEQ multiplex PCR reads. Of 200,000 to 250,000 distinct CDR3 sequences in the sample, about 93% were seen once. The sample was CD4+ T cells from PBMCs. The receptor source for this set is a human donor with multiple sclerosis.

The chain uses TRBV24-1 and TRBJ2-2, with D maybe TRBD1 (6 bases). The V gene lost 9 bases and the J gene lost 2 bases, with 15 bases spanning the gap. Looked up from germline, CDR1 is KGHDR and CDR2 is SFDVKD. CDR3 length: 15 amino acids. This chain's CDR3 is CATGTGTFNTGELFF. DNA of the CDR3: TGTGCCACCGGTACAGGGACCTTCAACACCGGGGAGCTGTTTTTT.

CDR3 coding DNA: TGTGCCAGCAGCAAAAAAATGGGGGGGCTCGGAAACACCATATATTTT. It yields the protein CASSKKMGGLGNTIYF. This chain uses TRBV7-2 with TRBJ1-3, with D tentatively TRBD1 (6 bases). CDR3 length equals 16 residues. Looked up from germline, CDR1 is SGHTA and CDR2 is FQGNSA. The V gene lost 5 bases and the J gene lost 4 bases, with 18 bases spanning the gap.

The chain uses TRBV29-1 and TRBJ1-1; D unclear. This CDR3 contains 13 residues. The V end lost 4 bases, the J end lost 2 bases, and 11 bases lay between the germline ends. Germline-derived CDR1 and CDR2 are SQVTM and ANQGSEA. CDR3 nucleotide sequence: TGCAGCGTTGCTTATTCCGGTAACACTGAAGCTTTCTTT. It encodes CSVAYSGNTEAFF.

The CDR3 protein is CSAWTGGEGTQYF. In DNA, the CDR3 is TGCAGTGCTTGGACAGGGGGAGAAGGCACGCAGTATTTT. The chain uses TRBV20-1 and TRBJ2-3; TRBD1 agrees at 10 bases. The V and J ends lost 5 bases and 9 bases, in that order; junction bases with no gene match: 8. The CDR3 has 13 amino acids. The germline CDR1 and CDR2 sequences are DFQATT and SNEGSKA (reference sequence).

The chain links TRBV28 to TRBJ1-2, with D unclear. CDR1 and CDR2 (germline): MDHEN, SYDVKM. The CDR3 loop spans 16 amino acids. Trimming took 2 bases from V and 2 from J, leaving 15 bases between them. The CDR3 loop reads CASSLIALKANYGYTF. CDR3 DNA: TGTGCCAGCAGTTTAATTGCCCTCAAGGCCAACTATGGCTACACCTTC.

As regards this clonotype: A junction boundary mismatches the germline segment, possibly from a read error. The J gene is TRBJ1-3, the V gene TRBV4-1; D might be TRBD1 (5 bases). Germline assignment: CDR1 MGHRA and CDR2 YSYEKL. The CDR3 has 14 amino acids. CDR3 coding DNA: TGCGCCAGCAGCCTCTGGGGACCTGGAAGCACCATATATTTT. It translates to CASSLWGPGSTIYF.

The chain joins TRBV9 to TRBJ2-5; unclear D gene. Per germline, CDR1 SGDLS and CDR2 YYNGEE. The length of the CDR3 is 14 residues. V dropped 4 bases and J dropped 2 bases, with 12 bases sitting between them. The CDR3 spells CASSPMAQQETQYF. The CDR3 nucleotides read TGTGCCAGCAGCCCCATGGCCCAACAAGAGACCCAGTACTTC.

The chain recombines TRBV23-1 with TRBJ2-3, with D possibly matching TRBD2 (7 bases). TRBV23-1 carries the ORF label, with uncertain function. This CDR3 has 17 residues. Trimming removed 3 bases at V and 4 bases at J, with 20 bases between. The CDR3 region has the DNA TGCGCCAGCAGTCAGGGAAGGTGGGGGGGCCCCCCAGATACGCAGTATTTT. The encoded protein is CASSQGRWGGPPDTQYF.

The chain links TRBV7-9 to TRBJ2-5; D is unclear. Germline V CDR1 and CDR2: SEHNR, FQNEAQ (reference sequence). V was clipped by 7 bases and J by 2 bases, with 14 bases between them. This CDR3 region has 14 residues. This CDR3 reads CASTRDTGQETQYF. The CDR3 DNA reads as TGTGCCAGCACCCGAGACACTGGACAAGAGACCCAGTACTTC.

The rearrangement joins TRBV12-3 or TRBV12-4 to TRBJ2-3; TRBD1 is a possible D gene (5 bases). V lost 1 base, J lost 2 bases, and 13 bases lay in between. The CDR3 contains 16 residues. The CDR3 loop reads CASSLGSGAHTDTQYF. The CDR3 DNA sequence: TGTGCCAGCAGTTTAGGGTCTGGGGCGCACACAGATACGCAGTATTTT.

The genes are TRBV27 and TRBJ2-2; TRBD1 matches 7 bases. J was trimmed by 4 bases and V by 6 bases; bases with no gene match: 5. CDR1 MNHEY and CDR2 SMNVEV come from the germline V gene (reference sequence). This CDR3 comprises 14 residues. DNA for the CDR3: TGTGCCAGCAGATTACAGGGGACCACCGGGGAGCTGTTTTTT. This codes for CASRLQGTTGELFF.

This chain joins TRBV7-9 and TRBJ1-1; D unclear. CDR1 and CDR2 (germline): SEHNR, FQNEAQ (reference sequence). Trimming stripped 2 bases from V and 6 bases from J, with 7 bases between. The CDR3 contains 12 residues. The CDR3: CASSLQVSEAFF. For the CDR3, the DNA is TGTGCCAGCAGCTTACAGGTCTCTGAAGCTTTCTTT.

The J gene is TRBJ1-1, the V gene TRBV9, with D maybe TRBD1 (6 bases). The CDR3 runs to 15 residues. Per germline, CDR1 SGDLS and CDR2 YYNGEE. With 4 bases removed from V and 1 base from J, the gap between germline ends came to 14 bases. DNA of the CDR3: TGTGCCAGCAGCATTTCAGGGGACCCGAACACTGAAGCTTTCTTT. Protein product: CASSISGDPNTEAFF. Full variable domain (rest looked up from reference TRBV9 and TRBJ1-1): DSGVTQTPKHLITATGQRVTLRCSPRSGDLSVYWYQQSLDQGLQFLIQYYNGEERAKGNILERFSAQQFPDLHSELNLSSLELGDSALYFCASSISGDPNTEAFFGQGTRLTVV.

The chain carries TRBV20-1 and TRBJ2-5, with D perhaps matching TRBD1 or TRBD2 (5 bases each). CDR3 length: 12 residues. The ends were cut back, 4 bases at V and 4 bases at J, with 10 bases in the middle. Germline V CDR1 and CDR2: DFQATT, SNEGSKA (reference sequence). The DNA for the CDR3 is TGCAGTGCTATCGGGGCGGGAGAGACCCAGTACTTC. This gives the protein CSAIGAGETQYF.

The chain links TRBV19 to TRBJ2-2, with 7 bases matching TRBD2. Trimming took 6 bases from V and 3 from J; bases not matched to a gene: 19. This CDR3 has 19 residues. From germline, CDR1 is LNHDA and CDR2 SQIVND (reference sequence). The CDR3 here is CASRSISGTRSKDTGELFF. In nucleotides, the CDR3 is TGTGCCAGTAGAAGTATCAGCGGGACCCGATCTAAAGACACCGGGGAGCTGTTTTTT.

This chain links TRBV6-6 with TRBJ1-2, with 10 bases identical to TRBD1. Germline values: CDR1 MNHNY, CDR2 SVGAGI (reference sequence). The CDR3 is made up of 15 amino acids. V shed 6 bases, J shed 8 bases, and the junction held 12 bases outside the gene matches. The CDR3 DNA sequence: TGTGCCAGCAGCCGACTTTCGACAGGGGGCAAGGGCTACACCTTC. Its protein is CASSRLSTGGKGYTF.

This clonotype has only a few counts. This chain links TRBV19 with TRBJ1-2, with D hard to call. CDR3 length: 11 amino acids. The germline V and J ends were trimmed by 6 bases and 3 bases, with 5 bases remaining between them. Germline values: CDR1 LNHDA, CDR2 SQIVND (reference sequence). This CDR3 reads CASSSDYGYTF. The CDR3 DNA is TGTGCCAGTAGCAGTGACTATGGCTACACCTTC.

The rearrangement links TRBV7-9 to TRBJ2-1, with D unclear. Trimming cost V 2 bases and J 5 bases, with 13 bases left between them. Germline values: CDR1 SEHNR, CDR2 FQNEAQ (reference sequence). The CDR3 contains 15 residues. The CDR3 protein is CASSLNTPGNNEQFF. The CDR3 bases are TGTGCCAGCAGCTTAAATACGCCTGGTAACAATGAGCAGTTCTTC.

The J gene is TRBJ2-5, the V gene TRBV5-1; 7 bases match TRBD1. The ends lost 0 bases at V and 1 base at J; junction bases unmatched: 6. Germline values: CDR1 SGHRS, CDR2 YFSETQ. The CDR3 totals 16 residues. The CDR3 protein is CASSLGSRGSQETQYF. The CDR3 DNA reads as TGCGCCAGCAGCTTGGGAAGCAGGGGGAGCCAAGAGACCCAGTACTTC. Full variable domain (remainder filled in from reference TRBV5-1 and TRBJ2-5): KAGVTQTPRYLIKTRGQQVTLSCSPISGHRSVSWYQQTPGQGLQFLFEYFSETQRNKGNFPGRFSGRQFSNSRSEMNVSTLELGDSALYLCASSLGSRGSQETQYFGPGTRLLVL.

The V and J genes are TRBV4-1 and TRBJ2-2, with D perhaps matching TRBD2 (5 bases). Germline V gene data show CDR1 as MGHRA and CDR2 as YSYEKL. CDR3 size: 16 residues. V was trimmed by 0 bases and J by 7 bases, leaving 15 bases between them. CDR3 loop: CASSQDLGMAGGELFF. CDR3 nucleotide sequence: TGCGCCAGCAGCCAAGATCTAGGGATGGCGGGCGGGGAGCTGTTTTTT.

The chain employs TRBV6-5 and TRBJ2-3, with 8 nucleotides matching TRBD2. V lost 6 bases and J lost 2; bases outside the gene matches: 7. Germline-derived CDR1 and CDR2 are MNHEY and SVGAGI. The CDR3 runs to 15 residues. CDR3 bases: TGTGCCAGCAGATCCGGGACTAGGACCACAGATACGCAGTATTTT. It specifies CASRSGTRTTDTQYF.

This sequence joins TRBV20-1 and TRBJ1-1; 7 bases match TRBD1. This CDR3 is 17 amino acids long. V shed 5 bases, J shed 1 base, and the junction held 16 bases outside the gene matches. The germline CDR1 and CDR2 sequences are DFQATT and SNEGSKA (reference sequence). The CDR3 spells CSASRHPRGIRNTEAFF. In DNA, the CDR3 is TGCAGTGCTTCAAGACACCCCAGGGGGATTAGGAACACTGAAGCTTTCTTT.

This chain's CDR3 is CSASRGGEETQYF. In DNA form, the CDR3 reads TGCAGCGCTAGCAGGGGGGGGGAAGAGACCCAGTACTTC. The V gene is TRBV29-1, the J gene TRBJ2-5; perhaps D is TRBD1 or TRBD2 (7 bases each). CDR1 is SQVTM and CDR2 is ANQGSEA in the germline V gene. V lost 7 bases and J lost 3, with 15 bases in between. This CDR3 has 13 residues.

This chain links TRBV5-6 with TRBJ1-1; D gene unclear. Trimming cost V 4 bases and J 1 base, with 8 bases left between them. The CDR3 sequence is 13 residues long. Germline loops: CDR1 SGHDT, CDR2 YYEEEE. Here the CDR3 reads CASSPYRNTEAFF. The CDR3 nucleotides read TGTGCCAGCAGCCCCTACCGGAACACTGAAGCTTTCTTT.

The table lists this clonotype with a count of one. The chain employs TRBV30 and TRBJ2-6; D unclear. Germline lookup yields CDR1 GTSNPN and CDR2 SVGIG (reference sequence). V lost 0 bases and J lost 0, with 6 bases in between. The CDR3 sequence is 15 residues long. The CDR3 is CAWSVLVSGANVLTF. The CDR3 DNA reads as TGTGCCTGGAGTGTACTGGTCTCTGGGGCCAACGTCCTGACTTTC.

The genes are TRBV2 and TRBJ1-1, with D unresolved. The CDR3 extends over 11 amino acids. Germline V gene data show CDR1 as SNHLY and CDR2 as FYNNEI. Trimming cost V 3 bases and J 10 bases, with 9 bases left between them. CDR3 coding DNA: TGTGCCAGCAGTGAGGGTGGAGCAGCTTTCTTT. It yields the protein CASSEGGAAFF.